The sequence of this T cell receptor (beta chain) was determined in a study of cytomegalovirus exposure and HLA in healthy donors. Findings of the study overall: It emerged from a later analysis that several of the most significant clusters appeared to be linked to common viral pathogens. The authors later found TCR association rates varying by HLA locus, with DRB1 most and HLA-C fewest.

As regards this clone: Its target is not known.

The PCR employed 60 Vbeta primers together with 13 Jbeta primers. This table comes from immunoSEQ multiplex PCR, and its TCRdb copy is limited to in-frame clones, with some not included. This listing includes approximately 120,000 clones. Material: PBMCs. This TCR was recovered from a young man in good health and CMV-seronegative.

DNA for the CDR3: TGTGCCACCAGCAGGTCGGCAGGGGCCCCTGAAGCTTTCTTT. It encodes CATSRSAGAPEAFF. The chain couples TRBV15 to TRBJ1-1; a weak D match, TRBD1 (6 bases). CDR3 size: 14 residues. CDR1 and CDR2 from the germline V gene are LNHNV and YYDKDF (reference sequence). V gave up 3 bases and J gave up 6 bases, with 14 bases separating them. Complete variable domain (other parts from reference TRBV15 and TRBJ1-1): DAMVIQNPRYQVTQFGKPVTLSCSQTLNHNVMYWYQQKSSQAPKLLFHYYDKDFNNEADTPDNFQSRRPNTSFCFLDIRSPGLGDTAMYLCATSRSAGAPEAFFGQGTRLTVV.